A selection of T cell receptor beta chains follows, all from one sample in a study of CD8 T cells in ankylosing spondylitis. TCRdb re-analysed the 5' RACE reads in MiXCR, keeping a single row per CDR3 protein. The sample includes about 92,000 distinct CDR3 sequences, about 9% of them seen just once. The sequencing input was blood, either unsorted or a sorted T cell fraction (not recorded which). Receptors were obtained from a male donor with ankylosing spondylitis or in good health (not recorded which). CDR3s include the opening cysteine and the closing phenylalanine or tryptophan. A D gene is named only where the DNA matches it firmly. Clone size, where shown, is once, few, many, or a class for clones that have expanded.

j_call v_call d_call clone_size cdr3_nt cdr3_aa
TRBJ1-4 TRBV5-6 NA many TGTGCCAGCAGCTATGGCCTCGGACAGAGACCTGCGGCTAATGAAAAACTGTTTTTT CASSYGLGQRPAANEKLFF
TRBJ2-5 TRBV12-3/TRBV12-4 TRBD2 many TGTGCCAGCAATTCCGGGACTAGCTGGGAGACCCAGTACTTC CASNSGTSWETQYF
TRBJ2-7 TRBV27 TRBD1 many TGTGCCAGCAGTTTGACAGGGGGCAGGATCTACGAGCAGTACTTC CASSLTGGRIYEQYF
TRBJ2-4 TRBV28 TRBD2 few TGTGCCAGCACGGGAGGAGGCTTTAACATTCAGTACTTC CASTGGGFNIQYF
TRBJ1-4 TRBV7-6 TRBD1 few TGTGCCAGCAGCCCCCGCCGGGGCGGTACGAGGGGGCAAAGCGAAAAACTGTTTTTT CASSPRRGGTRGQSEKLFF
TRBJ2-1 TRBV5-1 NA many TGCGCCAGCAGCTCCCGTTTTCAAAGTAGCTTCGGGGGCCGCCACAATGAGCAGTTCTTC CASSSRFQSSFGGRHNEQFF
TRBJ2-7 TRBV6-5 TRBD2 many TGTGCCAGCAGTTACGCTTTACTAGCGGGGGTTTACGAGCAGTACTTC CASSYALLAGVYEQYF
TRBJ2-1 TRBV5-1 NA many TGCGCCAGCAGCTTGTTCGAGGCCTCCTACAATGAGCAGTTCTTC CASSLFEASYNEQFF
TRBJ1-6 TRBV20-1 NA many TGCAGTGCTAGTACCCACGTTCAGAATTCACCCCTCCACTTT CSASTHVQNSPLHF
TRBJ2-2 TRBV6-4 TRBD1 few TGTGCCAGCTGTCTCCGGGACAGGGGTAATAGGAACACCGGGGAGCTGTTTTTT CASCLRDRGNRNTGELFF
TRBJ2-7 TRBV5-1 TRBD1 many TGCGCCAGCATCCAAACCGGACAGGGGAGCTCCTACGAGCAGTACTTC CASIQTGQGSSYEQYF
TRBJ2-5 TRBV6-5 TRBD2 many TGTGCCAGCAGTTGGGGGGGAGGAGAGACCCAGTACTTC CASSWGGGETQYF
TRBJ1-5 TRBV12-5 NA NA TGTGCTAGTGGTTACTTCTCTTGGGGGACTCATGATGCACTGTGTAGCAATCAGCCCCAGCATTTT CASGYFSWGTHDALCSNQPQHF
TRBJ2-3 TRBV28 NA few TGTGCCAGCAGTTCCCCGACAGGCACAGATACGCAGTATTTT CASSSPTGTDTQYF
TRBJ2-1 TRBV2 TRBD1 few TGTGCCAGCAGAGAGAGACAGGGCTCCTCCTACAATGAGCAGTTCTTC CASRERQGSSYNEQFF
TRBJ1-4 TRBV10-3 TRBD1 NA TGTGCCATCAGCCCAGGGGGGCAGGGGAATGAAAAACTGTTTTTT CAISPGGQGNEKLFF
TRBJ2-1 TRBV28 NA few TGTGTCTCAAGAGGGCTGGAAAGCTCCTACAATGAGCAGTTCTTC CVSRGLESSYNEQFF
TRBJ2-5 TRBV5-1 NA many TGCGCCAGCAGCTTGGTGGGAAACCAAGAGACCCAGTACTTC CASSLVGNQETQYF
TRBJ2-1 TRBV11-2 NA few TGTGCCAGCAGCTTCGGGGTAGCGGAGTTCTACAATGAGCAGTTCTTC CASSFGVAEFYNEQFF
TRBJ2-7 TRBV20-1 NA many TGCAGTGCTAGAGGGACGGAAAGCTCCTACGAGCAGTACTTC CSARGTESSYEQYF
TRBJ2-7 TRBV29-1 TRBD1 few TGCAGCGTTCTCGCTGGGACAGGAAATTCCTACGAGCAGTACTTC CSVLAGTGNSYEQYF
TRBJ2-5 TRBV29-1 NA many TGCAGCGTATCGACAGGTGGAGGGGAGACCCAGTACTTC CSVSTGGGETQYF
TRBJ1-1 TRBV12-3/TRBV12-4 NA many TGTGCCAGCAGTTTGATCAGGGGAATTGGAAACACTGAAGCTTTCTTT CASSLIRGIGNTEAFF
TRBJ2-1 TRBV29-1 NA many TGCAGCGTTGGCATGGGATACAATGAGCAGTTCTTC CSVGMGYNEQFF
TRBJ2-7 TRBV19 TRBD1 many TGTGCCAGTAGTACGGGACAGACCTCCTACGAGCAGTACTTC CASSTGQTSYEQYF
TRBJ1-1 TRBV3-1 NA many TGTGCCAGCAGCCTTACCCCCCTTAGGCTTAACACTGAAGCTTTCTTT CASSLTPLRLNTEAFF
TRBJ1-1 TRBV7-9 TRBD1 few TGTGCCAGCAGCTTGGATGGGACAGGTAGGAACACTGAAGCTTTCTTT CASSLDGTGRNTEAFF
TRBJ1-1 TRBV5-1 NA many TGCGCCAGCAGCTTGTATACAGGACACACTGAAGCTTTCTTT CASSLYTGHTEAFF
TRBJ2-1 TRBV7-8 NA many TGTGCCAGCACCCCTGAGCAGTTCTTC CASTPEQFF
TRBJ2-1 TRBV7-8 TRBD2 many TGTGCCAGCAGCCTAACGGGGACTAACTACAATGAGCAGTTCTTC CASSLTGTNYNEQFF
TRBJ2-1 TRBV6-2/TRBV6-3 NA many TGTGCCAGCCAAGGCGGGGCGCCCGCCCAAAACAATGAGCAGTTCTTC CASQGGAPAQNNEQFF
TRBJ2-3 TRBV6-5 TRBD2 many TGTGCCAGCAGTTACCCGGTGGAGTTGGGGCGGGGGGGCTTAAAATATTTT CASSYPVELGRGGLKYF
TRBJ1-4 TRBV6-5 NA few TGTGCCAGCAAAAACAGGTTCCCCTTTGAGTTTTTT CASKNRFPFEFF
TRBJ2-1 TRBV29-1 TRBD1 many TGCAGCGCTAGGACAGGGGTCTACAATGAGCAGTTCTTC CSARTGVYNEQFF
TRBJ2-5 TRBV28 TRBD2 many TGTGCCAGCAGTTTGGCGGGGGGATACCAAGAGACCCAGTACTTC CASSLAGGYQETQYF
TRBJ2-7 TRBV3-1 NA NA TGTGCCAGCAGCCTGACAGTTCTCTACGAGCAGTACTTC CASSLTVLYEQYF
TRBJ2-5 TRBV11-2 NA many TGTGCCAGCAGCTTTGGGTTCGAAGAGACCCAGTACTTC CASSFGFEETQYF
TRBJ2-7 TRBV5-1 NA many TGCGCCAGCAGCTTGGATTCGGGCCTCTCCTACGAGCAGTACTTC CASSLDSGLSYEQYF
TRBJ1-5 TRBV19 NA few TGTGCCACCCAAGAGGACAGTTATATTAGCAATCAGCCCCAGCATTTT CATQEDSYISNQPQHF
TRBJ2-5 TRBV5-1 NA many TGCGCCAGCAGCCGGACACTTCAGGAGACCCAGTACTTC CASSRTLQETQYF
TRBJ2-5 TRBV28 TRBD1 medium-sized TGTGCCAGCAGTTTAAGGGGGCGGTACCTATACTTCTTTATTCAAGAGACCCAGTACTTC CASSLRGRYLYFFIQETQYF
TRBJ2-1 TRBV12-3/TRBV12-4 TRBD1 many TGTGCCAGTAACCGGGACAGGGTGATCAATGAGCAGTTCTTC CASNRDRVINEQFF
TRBJ2-1 TRBV5-4 TRBD2 few TGTGCCAGCAGCTTGGGGGGAGGGAGCGGCTACAATGAGCAGTTCTTC CASSLGGGSGYNEQFF
TRBJ2-3 TRBV20-1 TRBD2 many TGCAGTGCTATTCGGGCGGGGGGCACAGATACGCAGTATTTT CSAIRAGGTDTQYF
TRBJ2-1 TRBV20-1 TRBD2 many TGCTGTGCTAGAGTTTCTAGCGGGGATGGGAATGAGCAGTTCTTC CCARVSSGDGNEQFF
TRBJ1-6 TRBV18 NA NA TGTGCCAGCTCACCAGACCGGGAGTCCCTCCACTTT CASSPDRESLHF
TRBJ2-2 TRBV3-1 NA few TGTGCCAGCAGCCCGACGGAGGGACAGTGGCCAAAGGACATCGGGGAGCTGTTTTTT CASSPTEGQWPKDIGELFF
TRBJ2-5 TRBV2 NA many TGTGCCAGCAGTGAAGTCGCCGGGTCGGAGACCCAGTACTTC CASSEVAGSETQYF
TRBJ1-2 TRBV2 TRBD1 many TGTGCCAGCAGTGAAACAGGGGAGTATGGCTACACCTTC CASSETGEYGYTF
TRBJ1-1 TRBV7-9 TRBD1 few TGTGCCAGCAGCACCCCCCGGGACAGGCACACTGAAGCTTTCTTT CASSTPRDRHTEAFF
TRBJ2-3 TRBV7-2 NA few TGTGCCAGCAGCCGTAGACTGGCGAGCGGGTTCACAGATACGCAGTATTTT CASSRRLASGFTDTQYF
TRBJ2-3 TRBV11-3 TRBD1 NA TGTGCCAGCAGCCGTACAGGGGGCGTCACAGATACGCAGTATTTT CASSRTGGVTDTQYF
TRBJ2-1 TRBV5-1 TRBD2 many TGCGCCAGCAGCGGGGATGGGACTAGCGGTGGCAATGAGCAGTTCTTC CASSGDGTSGGNEQFF
TRBJ2-1 TRBV7-9 NA many TGTGCCAGCAGCTTAGCAACGGATGAGCAGTTCTTC CASSLATDEQFF
TRBJ2-7 TRBV5-1 NA many TGCGCCAGCTCCCAACAGGGTGGTTCCTACGAGCAGTACTTC CASSQQGGSYEQYF
TRBJ1-4 TRBV3-1 TRBD1 few TGTGCCAGCAGCCAATTCCCGGGACAGCAAAATGAAAAACTGTTTTTT CASSQFPGQQNEKLFF
TRBJ2-2 TRBV3-1 NA many TGTGCCAGCAGCCAGAGTTCCGGGGAGCTGTTTTTT CASSQSSGELFF
TRBJ1-2 TRBV5-1 NA many TGCGCCAGCAGCTTGGAGGGCTACACCTTC CASSLEGYTF
TRBJ2-3 TRBV7-3 NA NA TGTGCCAGCAGCCGGGGAGACACAGATACGCAGTATTTT CASSRGDTDTQYF